This entry is about one TCR beta chain. What this receptor recognizes is not known. The input lacks base qualities; no much larger clone sits a single base away. Systemically healthy Caucasian individuals from Russia, approximately 39 in total and aged about 6 to 95 years, were included as donors. About 9.8 milliliters of peripheral blood were drawn from each donor into EDTA-treated Vacutainer tubes. Ficoll-Paque density-gradient centrifugation was used to isolate PBMCs, with at least 7 million per sample. Total RNA was extracted from PBMCs with Trizol reagent, with at least 6 micrograms obtained per sample. Naive CD45RAhigh/CD27high T cell percentages were measured by flow cytometry on a PBMC aliquot from every donor. From the cysteine through the phenylalanine, the CDR3 covers 14 amino acids. The sequence is cut down to CDR3 DNA, 42 bases in frame from base 1. V was cut back by 1 base and J by 2 bases, leaving a gap of 8 bases between them.

The sample originates from a study of blood T cells in healthy people across ages (dated by TCRdb to the mid-2010s). General notes on the study: In model experiments, template switching captured about one uniquely barcoded TCR beta cDNA molecule for every two T cells. The study analyzed two additional independent replicas of 1 million unique cDNA reads from the same blood draw for two donors, one aged 18 to 30 and one aged 80 or older. Using deep sequencing normalized with unique cDNA molecular identifiers, the study measured how TCR beta repertoire diversity changes with age. To avoid experimental bias, donors of different ages were randomly spread across the sequencing lanes. The donors were divided into four age groups: young (average around 16 years), middle-aged (around 41), aged (about 60) and long-lived (about 90).

Library construction relied on 5' RACE. Sequencer: Illumina HiSeq 2500. A second about 7 to 12 cycle PCR used a sample-barcoded 5' primer and a J-beta primer mix. Each TCR beta cDNA molecule received a unique molecular identifier from a template-switch 5' adaptor carrying 12 random nucleotides. Each sample yielded at least 2.5 million CDR3-containing paired-end reads. First-strand cDNA was synthesized from all RNA with the Mint cDNA synthesis kit, primed by a TRBC-specific oligonucleotide. Following uracil-DNA glycosylase treatment, a first 18-cycle PCR with universal primers M1SS and BC2_uni_R was performed on all cDNA. The study's processing was this. Normalization of each sample was performed by random selection of 1 million high-quality reads, each carrying a distinct molecular identifier. Instead of being binned into consensus sequences, reads that shared molecular identifiers were thrown out. MiTCR, with a Q25 quality threshold and the strictest error-elimination algorithm, was used for CDR3 identification, clonotype clustering and error correction. A nonparametric unseen species model with Euler transformation was used to estimate a lower bound on total TCR beta diversity. Clones were called with MiXCR by TCRdb after fastp trimmed the public reads at Q25, and only in-frame beta chains were retained. One record per CDR3 amino acid sequence lists the most common genes and DNA. The V and J calls follow TCRdb's processing rather than the paper's. The sample has roughly 930,000 distinct CDR3 sequences on record, roughly 52% of them singletons. Around 15% of the sample is held by the ten biggest clonotypes.

What the research found in general, with its limitations: Observed TCR beta diversity correlated strongly with the percentage of naive T cells measured by flow cytometry. Observed TCR beta diversity per million T cells fell roughly linearly with age, and a significant reduction was already apparent by age around 44. Because the CMV infection status of the donors was unknown, age-related changes in expanded clonotypes may potentially have been confounded. The long-lived group showed more naive CD4+ T cells, fewer expanded clones and increased TCR diversity than the aged group, suggesting age selection. Bulk unsorted PBMC profiling prevented conclusive comparison of naive and antigen-experienced compartments. Estimates of total diversity based on one million sequenced T cells were regarded as lower bounds and as underestimates.

This TCR was recovered from a man between 25 and 39 years old in good health. The rearranged chain carries TRBV12-3 or TRBV12-4 and TRBJ2-5, with the D gene too uncertain to name. The sequencing sample was made of blood. The CDR3 region has the sequence CASSLGAEQETQYF. The sequenced DNA: TGTGCCAGCAGTTTAGGGGCAGAACAAGAGACCCAGTACTTC.